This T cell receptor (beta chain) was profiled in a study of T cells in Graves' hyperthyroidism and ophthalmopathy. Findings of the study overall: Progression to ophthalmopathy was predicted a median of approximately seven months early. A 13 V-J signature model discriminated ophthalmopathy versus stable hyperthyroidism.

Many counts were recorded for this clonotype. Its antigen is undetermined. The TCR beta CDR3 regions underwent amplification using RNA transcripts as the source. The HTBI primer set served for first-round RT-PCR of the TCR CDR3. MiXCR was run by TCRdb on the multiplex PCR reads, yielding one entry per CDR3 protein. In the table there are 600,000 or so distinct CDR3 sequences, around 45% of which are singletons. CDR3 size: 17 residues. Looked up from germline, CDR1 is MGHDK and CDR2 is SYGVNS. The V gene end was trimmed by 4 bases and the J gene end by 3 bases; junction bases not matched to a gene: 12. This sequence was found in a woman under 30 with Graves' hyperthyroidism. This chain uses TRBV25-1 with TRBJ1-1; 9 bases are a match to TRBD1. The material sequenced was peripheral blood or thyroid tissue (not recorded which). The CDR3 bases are TGTGCCAGCAGTGCCATGGGGGACAGGGCGTTGGACACTGAAGCTTTCTTT. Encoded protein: CASSAMGDRALDTEAFF.